The 7 T cell receptor beta chains in this list originate from one sample, sequenced in a study of OX40 agonist ivuxolimab in advanced cancers. Profiled with immunoSEQ multiplex PCR; TCRdb holds only in-frame clones, not every one. The repertoire holds about 40,000 clones, with 80% to 90% as singletons. Material: CD4+ or CD8+ T cells sorted from blood, obtained in a trial of the OX40 agonist ivuxolimab. These receptors were obtained from an adult with an advanced solid tumor such as melanoma, head and neck, liver or kidney cancer.

CDR3 DNA sequence: TGCGCCAGCAGTCTGGATGGGGGGACCGGGGAGCTGTTTTTT. Its translation: CASSLDGGTGELFF. This chain links TRBV5-1 with TRBJ2-2; D may be TRBD2 (6 bases). Germline CDR1 reads SGHRS; CDR2 reads YFSETQ. The V end was cut by 5 bases, the J end by 5 bases, with 13 bases between. The CDR3 has 14 amino acids.

The J gene is TRBJ1-6, the V gene TRBV6-1; D gene ambiguous. The CDR3 has 11 residues. Trimming pared 7 bases from V and 7 bases from J, leaving 5 bases between. CDR1 is MNHNS, CDR2 SASEGT, per germline. CDR3 bases: TGTGCCAGCAAAGAGAATTCACCCCTCCACTTT. This encodes CASKENSPLHF.

This clone has a single count. The chain couples TRBV28 to TRBJ1-6, with a weak D call TRBD1 (6 bases). CDR1 is MDHEN, CDR2 SYDVKM, per germline. This CDR3 has 16 residues. V was pared by 5 bases and J by 4 bases, with 15 bases between. CDR3 nucleotide sequence: TGTGCCAGCAGTAAAAAGGGAACAGGGTATAATTCACCCCTCCACTTT. This translates into CASSKKGTGYNSPLHF.

The chain combines TRBV7-2 with TRBJ1-5; 7 nucleotides agree with TRBD1. The CDR3 has 13 residues. Germline V gene sequence: CDR1 SGHTA, CDR2 FQGNSA. The ends lost 5 bases at V and 4 bases at J; junction bases unmatched: 2. This chain's CDR3 is CASSRQGNQPQHF. The CDR3 coding sequence is TGTGCCAGCAGCCGACAGGGTAATCAGCCCCAGCATTTT.

This clone came up once. The V gene is TRBV6-1, the J gene TRBJ1-4, with 8 bases lining up with TRBD1. The CDR3 is 14 residues long. V gave up 4 bases and J gave up 7 bases; unmatched junction bases: 5. Germline assignment: CDR1 MNHNS and CDR2 SASEGT. CDR3 bases: TGTGCCAGCAGTGTCACAGGGGGGGCTGAAAAACTGTTTTTT. Amino acid sequence: CASSVTGGAEKLFF.

The rearrangement joins TRBV4-1 to TRBJ2-7; 9 bases fit TRBD1. V trimming: 0 bases; J trimming: 4 bases; junction bases outside the gene matches: 10. Looked up from germline, CDR1 is MGHRA and CDR2 is YSYEKL. This CDR3 spans 17 amino acids. CDR3 nucleotide sequence: TGCGCCAGCAGCCAAGATCTTCCGGGACAGGGACGTTACGAGCAGTACTTC. It specifies CASSQDLPGQGRYEQYF.

The chain employs TRBV10-3 and TRBJ1-1, with D possibly matching TRBD1 (6 bases). Germline loops: CDR1 ENHRY, CDR2 SYGVKD. This CDR3 is 16 amino acids long. V was trimmed by 6 bases and J by 1 base, leaving 18 bases between them. The CDR3 nucleotides are TGTGCCATCAGCGGGGCGAACAAGGGGGAGAACACTGAAGCTTTCTTT. Translation: CAISGANKGENTEAFF.